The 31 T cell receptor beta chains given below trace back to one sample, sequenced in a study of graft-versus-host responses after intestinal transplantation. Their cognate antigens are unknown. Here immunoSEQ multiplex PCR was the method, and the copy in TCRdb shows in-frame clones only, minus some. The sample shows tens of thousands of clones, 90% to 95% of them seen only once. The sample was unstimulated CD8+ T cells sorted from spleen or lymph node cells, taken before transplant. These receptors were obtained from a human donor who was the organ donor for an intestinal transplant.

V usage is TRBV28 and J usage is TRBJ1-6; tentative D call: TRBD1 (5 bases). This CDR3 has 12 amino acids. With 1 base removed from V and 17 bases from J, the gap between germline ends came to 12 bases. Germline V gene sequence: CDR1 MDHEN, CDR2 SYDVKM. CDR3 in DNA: TGTGCCAGCAGTTTATACGCAGGGCCCGTCCACTTT. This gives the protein CASSLYAGPVHF. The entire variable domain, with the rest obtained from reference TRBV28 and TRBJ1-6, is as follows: DVKVTQSSRYLVKRTGEKVFLECVQDMDHENMFWYRQDPGLGLRLIYFSYDVKMKEKGDIPEGYSVSREKKERFSLILESASTNQTSMYLCASSLYAGPVHFGNGTRLTVT.

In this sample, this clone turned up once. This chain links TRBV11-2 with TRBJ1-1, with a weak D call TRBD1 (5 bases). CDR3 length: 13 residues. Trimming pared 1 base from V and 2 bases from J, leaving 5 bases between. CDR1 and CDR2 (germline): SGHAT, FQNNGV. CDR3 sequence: CASSLGTNTEAFF. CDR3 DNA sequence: TGTGCCAGCAGCTTAGGGACAAACACTGAAGCTTTCTTT.

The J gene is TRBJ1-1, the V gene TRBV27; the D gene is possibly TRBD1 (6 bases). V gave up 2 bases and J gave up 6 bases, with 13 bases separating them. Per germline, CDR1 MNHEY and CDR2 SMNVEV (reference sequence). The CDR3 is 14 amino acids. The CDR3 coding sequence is TGTGCCAGCAGTTTAATGGGGGGCGCCTCTGAAGCTTTCTTT. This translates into CASSLMGGASEAFF.

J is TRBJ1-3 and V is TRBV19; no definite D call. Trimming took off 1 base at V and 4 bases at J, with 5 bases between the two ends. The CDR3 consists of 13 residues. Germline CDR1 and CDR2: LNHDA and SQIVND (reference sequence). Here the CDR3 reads CASSIGTGNTIYF. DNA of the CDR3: TGTGCCAGTAGTATAGGCACCGGAAACACCATATATTTT.

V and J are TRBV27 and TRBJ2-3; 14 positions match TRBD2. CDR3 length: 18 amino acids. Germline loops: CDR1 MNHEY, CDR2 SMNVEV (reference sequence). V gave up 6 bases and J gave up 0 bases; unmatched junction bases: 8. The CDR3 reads CASRRGTSGGSSTDTQYF. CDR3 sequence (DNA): TGTGCCAGCAGACGCGGGACTAGCGGGGGATCGAGCACAGATACGCAGTATTTT.

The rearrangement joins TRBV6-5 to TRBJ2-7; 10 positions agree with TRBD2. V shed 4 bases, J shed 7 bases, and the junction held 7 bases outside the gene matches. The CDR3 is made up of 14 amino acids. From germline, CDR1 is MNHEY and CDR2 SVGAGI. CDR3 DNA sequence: TGTGCCAGCAGTTCCGGGACTAGCGCGTGGGAGCAGTACTTC. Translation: CASSSGTSAWEQYF.

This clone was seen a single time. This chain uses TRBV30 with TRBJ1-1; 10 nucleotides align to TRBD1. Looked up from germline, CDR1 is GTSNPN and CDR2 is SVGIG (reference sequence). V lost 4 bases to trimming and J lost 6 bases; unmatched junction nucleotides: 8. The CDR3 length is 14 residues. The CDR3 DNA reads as TGTGCCTGGAAGGGGGGACAGGGGACTTCTGAAGCTTTCTTT. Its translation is CAWKGGQGTSEAFF.

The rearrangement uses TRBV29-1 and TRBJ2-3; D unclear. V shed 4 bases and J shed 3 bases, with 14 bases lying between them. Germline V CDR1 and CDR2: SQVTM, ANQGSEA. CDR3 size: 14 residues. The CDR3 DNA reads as TGCAGCGTTGTTCCGGGTCCGGTTACAGATACGCAGTATTTT. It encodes CSVVPGPVTDTQYF.

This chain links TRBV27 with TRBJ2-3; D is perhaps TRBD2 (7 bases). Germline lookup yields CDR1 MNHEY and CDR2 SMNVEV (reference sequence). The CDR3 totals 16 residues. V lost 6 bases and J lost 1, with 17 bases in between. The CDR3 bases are TGTGCCAGCAGCGTACGGGGGGCCGTACGCACAGATACGCAGTATTTT. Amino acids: CASSVRGAVRTDTQYF.

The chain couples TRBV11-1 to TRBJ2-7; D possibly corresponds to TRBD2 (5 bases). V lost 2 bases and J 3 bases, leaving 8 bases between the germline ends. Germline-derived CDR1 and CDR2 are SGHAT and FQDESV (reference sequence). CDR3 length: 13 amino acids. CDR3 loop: CASSLSGLYEQYF. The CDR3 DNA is TGTGCCAGCAGCTTAAGCGGACTCTACGAGCAGTACTTC.

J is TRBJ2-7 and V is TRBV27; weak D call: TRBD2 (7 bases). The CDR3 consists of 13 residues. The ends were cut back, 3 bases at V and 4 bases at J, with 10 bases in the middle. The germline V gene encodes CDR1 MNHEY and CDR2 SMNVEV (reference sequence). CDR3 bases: TGTGCCAGCAGTTTTCGGGGGGCGTACGAGCAGTACTTC. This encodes CASSFRGAYEQYF.

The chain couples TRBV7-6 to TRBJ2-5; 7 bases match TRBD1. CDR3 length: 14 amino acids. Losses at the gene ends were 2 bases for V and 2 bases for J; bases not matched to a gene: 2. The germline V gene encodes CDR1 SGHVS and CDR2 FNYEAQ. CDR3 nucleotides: TGTGCCAGCAGCTTAACAGGGGTACAAGAGACCCAGTACTTC. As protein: CASSLTGVQETQYF.

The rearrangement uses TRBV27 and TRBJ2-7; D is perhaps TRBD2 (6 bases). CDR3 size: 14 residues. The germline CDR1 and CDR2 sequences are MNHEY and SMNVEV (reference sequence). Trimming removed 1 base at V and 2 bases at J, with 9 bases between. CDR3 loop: CASSLLAATYEQYF. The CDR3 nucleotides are TGTGCCAGCAGTTTATTAGCGGCAACCTACGAGCAGTACTTC.

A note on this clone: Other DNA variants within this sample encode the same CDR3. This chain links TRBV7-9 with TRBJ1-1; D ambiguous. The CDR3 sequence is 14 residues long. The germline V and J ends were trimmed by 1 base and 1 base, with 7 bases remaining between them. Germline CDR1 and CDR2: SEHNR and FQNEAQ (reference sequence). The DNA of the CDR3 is TGTGCCAGCAGCTTAGTCGACGGGAACACTGAAGCTTTCTTT. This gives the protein CASSLVDGNTEAFF.

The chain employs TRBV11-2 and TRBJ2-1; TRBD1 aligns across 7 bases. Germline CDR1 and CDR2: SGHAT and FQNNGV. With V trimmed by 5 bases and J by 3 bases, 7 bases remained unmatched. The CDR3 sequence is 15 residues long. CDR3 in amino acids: CASSPDRTYYNEQFF. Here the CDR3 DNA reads TGTGCCAGCAGCCCGGACAGGACCTACTACAATGAGCAGTTCTTC.

DNA for the CDR3: TGTGCCAGCAGTGAAGGACAGGGAGGCGGTGGCTACACCTTC. Its translation: CASSEGQGGGGYTF. V and J are TRBV25-1 and TRBJ1-2, with 8 bases identical to TRBD1. The CDR3 length is 14 residues. Trimming at V came to 2 bases and at J to 7 bases, leaving 6 bases not matched to a gene. CDR1 and CDR2 from the germline V gene are MGHDK and SYGVNS.

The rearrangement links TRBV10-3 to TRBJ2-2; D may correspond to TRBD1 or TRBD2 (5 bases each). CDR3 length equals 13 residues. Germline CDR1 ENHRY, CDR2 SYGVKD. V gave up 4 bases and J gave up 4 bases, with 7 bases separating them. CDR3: CAISAGGTGELFF. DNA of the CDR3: TGTGCCATCAGTGCTGGGGGCACCGGGGAGCTGTTTTTT.

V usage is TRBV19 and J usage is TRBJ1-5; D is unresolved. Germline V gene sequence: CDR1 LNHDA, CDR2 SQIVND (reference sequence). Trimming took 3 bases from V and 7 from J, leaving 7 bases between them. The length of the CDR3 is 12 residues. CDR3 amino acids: CASSIGSQPQHF. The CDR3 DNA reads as TGTGCCAGTAGTATCGGCAGCCAGCCCCAGCATTTT.

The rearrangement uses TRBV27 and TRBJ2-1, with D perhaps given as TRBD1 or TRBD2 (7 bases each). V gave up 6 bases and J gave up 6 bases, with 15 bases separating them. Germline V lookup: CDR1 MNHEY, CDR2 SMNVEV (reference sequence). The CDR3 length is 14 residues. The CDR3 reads CASRQGPSGNEQFF. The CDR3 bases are TGTGCCAGCAGACAGGGGCCTAGCGGCAATGAGCAGTTCTTC.

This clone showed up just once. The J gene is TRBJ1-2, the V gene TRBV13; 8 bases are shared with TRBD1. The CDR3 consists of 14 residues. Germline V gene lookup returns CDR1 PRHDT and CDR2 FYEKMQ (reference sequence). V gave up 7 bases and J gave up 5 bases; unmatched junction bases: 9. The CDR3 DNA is TGTGCCAGCATGCCCCAGGGGACAGGATATGGCTACACCTTC. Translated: CASMPQGTGYGYTF.

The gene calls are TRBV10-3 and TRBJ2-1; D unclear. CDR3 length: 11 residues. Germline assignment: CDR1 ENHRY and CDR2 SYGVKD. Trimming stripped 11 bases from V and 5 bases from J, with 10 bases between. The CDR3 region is CASTGNNEQFF. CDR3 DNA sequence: TGTGCCTCTACTGGCAACAATGAGCAGTTCTTC.

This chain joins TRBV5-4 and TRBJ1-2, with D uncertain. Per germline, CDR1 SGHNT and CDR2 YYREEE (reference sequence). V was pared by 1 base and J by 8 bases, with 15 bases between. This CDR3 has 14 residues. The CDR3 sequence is CASSLLLGSRGYTF. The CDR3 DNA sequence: TGTGCCAGCAGCTTGTTGCTGGGGTCTAGAGGCTACACCTTC.

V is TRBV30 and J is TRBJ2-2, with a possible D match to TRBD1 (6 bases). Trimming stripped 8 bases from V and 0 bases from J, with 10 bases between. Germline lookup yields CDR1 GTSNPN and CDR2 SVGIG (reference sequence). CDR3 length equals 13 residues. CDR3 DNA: TGTGCCCACAGGGTGCCGAACACCGGGGAGCTGTTTTTT. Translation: CAHRVPNTGELFF.

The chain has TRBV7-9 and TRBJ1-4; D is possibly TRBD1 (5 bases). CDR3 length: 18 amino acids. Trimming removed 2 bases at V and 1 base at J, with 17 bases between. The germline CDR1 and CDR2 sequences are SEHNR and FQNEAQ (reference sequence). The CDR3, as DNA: TGTGCCAGCAGCTTATCCGATCTGGGGCTAGGAACTAATGAAAAACTGTTTTTT. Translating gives CASSLSDLGLGTNEKLFF.

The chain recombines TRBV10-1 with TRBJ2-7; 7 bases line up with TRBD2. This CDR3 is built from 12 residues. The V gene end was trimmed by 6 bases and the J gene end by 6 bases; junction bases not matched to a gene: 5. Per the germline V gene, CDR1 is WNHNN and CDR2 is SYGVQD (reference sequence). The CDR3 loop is CASRDPGGEQYF. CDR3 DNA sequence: TGCGCCAGCAGGGACCCGGGGGGCGAGCAGTACTTC.

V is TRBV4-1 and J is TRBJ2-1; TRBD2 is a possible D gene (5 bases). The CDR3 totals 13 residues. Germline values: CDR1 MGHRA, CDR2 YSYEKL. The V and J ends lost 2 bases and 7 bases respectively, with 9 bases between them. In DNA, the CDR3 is TGCGCCAGCAGCCAAATAGGCGGGAATGAGCAGTTCTTC. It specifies CASSQIGGNEQFF.

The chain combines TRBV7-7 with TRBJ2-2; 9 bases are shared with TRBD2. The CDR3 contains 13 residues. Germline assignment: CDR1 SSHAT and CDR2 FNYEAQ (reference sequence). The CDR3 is CASALAGSGELFF. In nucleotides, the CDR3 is TGTGCTAGCGCCCTAGCGGGGTCCGGGGAGCTGTTTTTT. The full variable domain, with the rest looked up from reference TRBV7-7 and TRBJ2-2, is GAGVSQSPRYKVTKRGQDVTLRCDPISSHATLYWYQQALGQGPEFLTYFNYEAQPDKSGLPSDRFSAERPEGSISTLTIQRTEQRDSAMYRCASALAGSGELFFGEGSRLTVL.

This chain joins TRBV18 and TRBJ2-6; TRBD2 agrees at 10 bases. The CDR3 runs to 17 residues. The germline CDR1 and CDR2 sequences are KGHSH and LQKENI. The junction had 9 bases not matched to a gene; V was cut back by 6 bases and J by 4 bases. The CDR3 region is CASSLGLAVQGANVLTF. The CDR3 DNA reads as TGTGCCAGCTCCCTTGGACTAGCGGTCCAAGGGGCCAACGTCCTGACTTTC.

The CDR3 sequence is CASSSSTGLETQYF. CDR3 sequence (DNA): TGTGCCAGTAGTTCGTCGACAGGGCTAGAGACCCAGTACTTC. This chain links TRBV19 with TRBJ2-5, with 7 bases fitting TRBD1. The junction had 7 bases not matched to a gene; V was cut back by 5 bases and J by 4 bases. CDR1 and CDR2 from the germline V gene are LNHDA and SQIVND (reference sequence). The CDR3 has 14 residues.

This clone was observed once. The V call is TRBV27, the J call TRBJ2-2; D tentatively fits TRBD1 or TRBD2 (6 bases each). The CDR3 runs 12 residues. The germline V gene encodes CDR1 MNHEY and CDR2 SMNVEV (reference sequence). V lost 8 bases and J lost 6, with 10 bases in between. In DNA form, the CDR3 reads TGTGCCAGCCGTCGGGGGCCCGGGGAGCTGTTTTTT. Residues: CASRRGPGELFF.

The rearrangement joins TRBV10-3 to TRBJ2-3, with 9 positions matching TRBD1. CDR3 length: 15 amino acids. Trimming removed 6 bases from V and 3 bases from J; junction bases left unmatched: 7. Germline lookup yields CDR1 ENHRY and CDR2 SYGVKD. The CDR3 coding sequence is TGTGCCATCAGAGATCCGGGACAGGGAACAGATACGCAGTATTTT. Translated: CAIRDPGQGTDTQYF.